The clone carrying this T cell receptor (beta chain) was found a few times. Its antigen is unidentified. This sample is part of a study of post-analysis software for immune sequencing data. The wider study: Relapsing-remitting, secondary progressive and progressive-relapsing multiple sclerosis courses were included.

General study findings and limits: F measure clustering grouped samples strongly by preparation batch. Patients with multiple sclerosis recorded significantly lower normalized Chao1 diversity than controls, the study found. Higher frequency in patients than in controls was seen for roughly five TRBV segments, with TRBV5-6, TRBV5-1 and TRBV20-1 among them.

Germline CDR1 and CDR2: LGHDT and YNNKEL (reference sequence). The CDR3 loop spans 15 amino acids. Trimming cost V 3 bases and J 2 bases; bases outside gene matches: 6. Carried by the TCR beta cDNA libraries were unique molecular identifiers. Each batch of roughly 1 to 11 million T cells produced hundreds of thousands of cDNA molecules. One entry per CDR3 protein results from TCRdb running MiXCR on the PCR reads. The sample has around 770,000 distinct CDR3 sequences; approximately 44% are singletons. This rearrangement joins TRBV3-1 to TRBJ2-7, with 8 positions matching TRBD2. The material sequenced was blood. The receptor was derived from a girl aged 5-17 years with multiple sclerosis. The CDR3 nucleotides are TGTGCCAGCAGCCAGCCGGGACTAGGGACCTACGAGCAGTACTTC. This gives the protein CASSQPGLGTYEQYF.